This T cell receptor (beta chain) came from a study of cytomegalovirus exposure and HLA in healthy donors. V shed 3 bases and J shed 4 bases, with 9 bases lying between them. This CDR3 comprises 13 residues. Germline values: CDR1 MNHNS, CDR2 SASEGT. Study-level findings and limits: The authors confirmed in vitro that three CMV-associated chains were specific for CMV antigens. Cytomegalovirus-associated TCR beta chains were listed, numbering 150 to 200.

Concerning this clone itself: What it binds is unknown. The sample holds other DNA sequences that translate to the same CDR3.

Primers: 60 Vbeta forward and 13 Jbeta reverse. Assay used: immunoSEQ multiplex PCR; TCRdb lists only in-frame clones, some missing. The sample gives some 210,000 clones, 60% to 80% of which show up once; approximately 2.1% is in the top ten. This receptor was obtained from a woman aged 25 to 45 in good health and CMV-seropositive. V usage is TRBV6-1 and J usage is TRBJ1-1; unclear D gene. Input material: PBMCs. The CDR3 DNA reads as TGTGCCAGCAGTGATCAGGCCACCACTGAAGCTTTCTTT. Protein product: CASSDQATTEAFF.